One sample yielded the 15 T cell receptor beta chains listed below, sequenced in a study of Ad26.COV2.S vaccination and SARS-CoV-2 variants. Produced via immunoSEQ multiplex PCR; TCRdb's table is partial and in-frame only. The top ten hold approximately 2% of the sample, which has some 340,000 clones, around four fifths seen once. Specified treatment: 19 received Ad26.COV2.S at low or high dose, single or two shots; about five received placebo; per-sample allocation not given. The investigators took samples on day 63 after the first vaccine or placebo injection. The sample in question was peripheral blood, obtained in a trial of Ad26.COV2.S vaccine versus placebo. Receptors originate from a person aged 18 to 59 who received the Ad26.COV2.S COVID-19 vaccine or a placebo.

This chain uses TRBV15 with TRBJ1-1; no clear D gene. CDR1 is LNHNV and CDR2 is YYDKDF in the germline V gene (reference sequence). The CDR3 runs 13 residues. Trimming took off 9 bases at V and 2 bases at J, with 13 bases between the two ends. DNA of the CDR3: TGTGCCACACAGAAAACGATAAACACTGAAGCTTTCTTT. It is translated as CATQKTINTEAFF.

This chain uses TRBV15 with TRBJ2-1; 9 bases line up with TRBD2. The CDR3 sequence is 16 residues long. Trimming at V came to 3 bases and at J to 6 bases, leaving 9 bases not matched to a gene. Looked up from germline, CDR1 is LNHNV and CDR2 is YYDKDF (reference sequence). The CDR3 nucleotides are TGTGCCACCAGCAGTGGAGGCGGGGGGGCCTTCAATGAGCAGTTCTTC. As protein: CATSSGGGGAFNEQFF. Full variable domain (rest looked up from reference TRBV15 and TRBJ2-1): DAMVIQNPRYQVTQFGKPVTLSCSQTLNHNVMYWYQQKSSQAPKLLFHYYDKDFNNEADTPDNFQSRRPNTSFCFLDIRSPGLGDTAMYLCATSSGGGGAFNEQFFGPGTRLTVL.

J is TRBJ1-1 and V is TRBV28; D unresolved. Trimming took 1 base from V and 1 from J, leaving 16 bases between them. There are 17 residues in the CDR3. Germline loops: CDR1 MDHEN, CDR2 SYDVKM. The CDR3, as DNA: TGTGCCAGCAGTTTATTCAACTACATTAGACAGAACACTGAAGCTTTCTTT. Translating it yields CASSLFNYIRQNTEAFF.

The chain recombines TRBV5-8 with TRBJ1-1; D unresolved. Between the trimmed V and J ends, which lost 2 bases and 1 base, there was a span of 12 bases. This CDR3 region has 15 residues. CDR1 and CDR2 from the germline V gene are SGHTS and YDEGEE. The CDR3 coding sequence is TGTGCCAGCAGCTTTTTAGGCTATTCGAACACTGAAGCTTTCTTT. Its translation is CASSFLGYSNTEAFF.

CDR3 region: CASSLDGQLTGELFF. Here the CDR3 DNA reads TGCGCCAGCAGCTTGGATGGACAACTCACCGGGGAGCTGTTTTTT. V gene TRBV5-1 combines with J gene TRBJ2-2; the D gene is possibly TRBD1 (5 bases). This CDR3 has 15 amino acids. Germline V lookup: CDR1 SGHRS, CDR2 YFSETQ. The ends were cut back, 0 bases at V and 4 bases at J, with 10 bases in the middle.

The chain uses TRBV10-3 and TRBJ2-2; D is possibly TRBD1 or TRBD2 (5 bases each). The CDR3 is 17 residues long. From germline, CDR1 is ENHRY and CDR2 SYGVKD. Trimming pared 4 bases from V and 1 base from J, leaving 16 bases between. CDR3 bases: TGTGCCATCAGTGTACTTCAGGGCGGGCTGAACACCGGGGAGCTGTTTTTT. Amino acids: CAISVLQGGLNTGELFF.

V and J are TRBV15 and TRBJ2-3; 7 nucleotides agree with TRBD2. Germline trimming cut 1 base from V and 4 bases from J; bases unmatched to any gene: 8. This CDR3 region has 16 residues. Germline CDR1 reads LNHNV; CDR2 reads YYDKDF (reference sequence). CDR3 sequence (DNA): TGTGCCACCAGCAGAGGCTACGATCGGGGGGCAGATACGCAGTATTTT. Its protein product is CATSRGYDRGADTQYF.

The chain employs TRBV7-8 and TRBJ2-1; unclear D gene. V lost 0 bases and J 0 bases, leaving 12 bases between the germline ends. The CDR3 sequence is 17 residues long. Germline V gene lookup returns CDR1 SGHVS and CDR2 FQNEAQ. The CDR3 reads CASSLAPFPSSYNEQFF. The CDR3 bases are TGTGCCAGCAGCTTAGCTCCTTTTCCAAGCTCCTACAATGAGCAGTTCTTC.

V is TRBV5-1 and J is TRBJ2-3; the D gene is possibly TRBD2 (5 bases). The germline V and J ends were trimmed by 4 bases and 6 bases, with 15 bases remaining between them. The CDR3 is 14 amino acids. Germline CDR1 is SGHRS and CDR2 is YFSETQ. The chain's CDR3 is CASSSAEAGDTQYF. CDR3 sequence (DNA): TGCGCCAGCAGCAGCGCGGAGGCCGGGGATACGCAGTATTTT.

The chain uses TRBV5-5 and TRBJ1-2; TRBD1 aligns across 9 bases. The CDR3 loop spans 15 amino acids. V lost 2 bases and J lost 8; bases outside the gene matches: 10. The germline gives CDR1 SGHKS, CDR2 YYEKEE (reference sequence). The CDR3 loop reads CASSLSGTGTGGYTF. In nucleotides, the CDR3 is TGTGCCAGCAGCTTATCCGGGACAGGGACGGGAGGCTACACCTTC.

This clone has just a few counts. The J gene is TRBJ2-7, the V gene TRBV28; 8 bases agree with TRBD1. V was pared by 5 bases and J by 0 bases, with 6 bases of the junction left unmatched. The CDR3 totals 15 residues. CDR1 and CDR2 (germline): MDHEN, SYDVKM. The CDR3 loop reads CASSPDRVLSYEQYF. The CDR3 coding sequence is TGTGCCAGCAGTCCGGACAGGGTACTCTCCTACGAGCAGTACTTC.

The rearrangement joins TRBV28 to TRBJ2-7; 12 bases fit TRBD2. The CDR3 sequence is 16 residues long. Germline CDR1 MDHEN, CDR2 SYDVKM. With V trimmed by 2 bases and J by 7 bases, 9 bases remained unmatched. This chain's CDR3 is CASSLLTSGGLEEQYF. In DNA form, the CDR3 reads TGTGCCAGCAGTTTACTCACTAGCGGGGGGCTGGAAGAGCAGTACTTC.

V and J are TRBV7-6 and TRBJ1-1, with a tentative D call TRBD1 (6 bases). This CDR3 is 15 amino acids long. V shed 4 bases and J shed 4 bases, with 16 bases lying between them. Germline V gene sequence: CDR1 SGHVS, CDR2 FNYEAQ. CDR3 loop: CASSSARGRGTEAFF. The CDR3 region has the DNA TGTGCCAGCAGCTCGGCCAGGGGTCGAGGCACTGAAGCTTTCTTT.

The gene calls are TRBV12-5 and TRBJ1-3; the D is unclear. Germline CDR1 LGHNT, CDR2 FRNRAP. There are 14 residues in the CDR3. Deletions cut 5 bases from V and 0 bases from J, with 8 bases between. The DNA for the CDR3 is TGTGCTAGTGGTGGAACAATCTCTGGAAACACCATATATTTT. Its protein is CASGGTISGNTIYF.

The chain couples TRBV6-1 to TRBJ1-2; no clear D gene. Germline V gene data show CDR1 as MNHNS and CDR2 as SASEGT. The CDR3 loop spans 13 amino acids. With 1 base removed from V and 4 bases from J, the gap between germline ends came to 7 bases. CDR3 sequence: CASSEVVRYGYTF. In nucleotides, the CDR3 is TGTGCCAGCAGTGAAGTGGTACGCTATGGCTACACCTTC.